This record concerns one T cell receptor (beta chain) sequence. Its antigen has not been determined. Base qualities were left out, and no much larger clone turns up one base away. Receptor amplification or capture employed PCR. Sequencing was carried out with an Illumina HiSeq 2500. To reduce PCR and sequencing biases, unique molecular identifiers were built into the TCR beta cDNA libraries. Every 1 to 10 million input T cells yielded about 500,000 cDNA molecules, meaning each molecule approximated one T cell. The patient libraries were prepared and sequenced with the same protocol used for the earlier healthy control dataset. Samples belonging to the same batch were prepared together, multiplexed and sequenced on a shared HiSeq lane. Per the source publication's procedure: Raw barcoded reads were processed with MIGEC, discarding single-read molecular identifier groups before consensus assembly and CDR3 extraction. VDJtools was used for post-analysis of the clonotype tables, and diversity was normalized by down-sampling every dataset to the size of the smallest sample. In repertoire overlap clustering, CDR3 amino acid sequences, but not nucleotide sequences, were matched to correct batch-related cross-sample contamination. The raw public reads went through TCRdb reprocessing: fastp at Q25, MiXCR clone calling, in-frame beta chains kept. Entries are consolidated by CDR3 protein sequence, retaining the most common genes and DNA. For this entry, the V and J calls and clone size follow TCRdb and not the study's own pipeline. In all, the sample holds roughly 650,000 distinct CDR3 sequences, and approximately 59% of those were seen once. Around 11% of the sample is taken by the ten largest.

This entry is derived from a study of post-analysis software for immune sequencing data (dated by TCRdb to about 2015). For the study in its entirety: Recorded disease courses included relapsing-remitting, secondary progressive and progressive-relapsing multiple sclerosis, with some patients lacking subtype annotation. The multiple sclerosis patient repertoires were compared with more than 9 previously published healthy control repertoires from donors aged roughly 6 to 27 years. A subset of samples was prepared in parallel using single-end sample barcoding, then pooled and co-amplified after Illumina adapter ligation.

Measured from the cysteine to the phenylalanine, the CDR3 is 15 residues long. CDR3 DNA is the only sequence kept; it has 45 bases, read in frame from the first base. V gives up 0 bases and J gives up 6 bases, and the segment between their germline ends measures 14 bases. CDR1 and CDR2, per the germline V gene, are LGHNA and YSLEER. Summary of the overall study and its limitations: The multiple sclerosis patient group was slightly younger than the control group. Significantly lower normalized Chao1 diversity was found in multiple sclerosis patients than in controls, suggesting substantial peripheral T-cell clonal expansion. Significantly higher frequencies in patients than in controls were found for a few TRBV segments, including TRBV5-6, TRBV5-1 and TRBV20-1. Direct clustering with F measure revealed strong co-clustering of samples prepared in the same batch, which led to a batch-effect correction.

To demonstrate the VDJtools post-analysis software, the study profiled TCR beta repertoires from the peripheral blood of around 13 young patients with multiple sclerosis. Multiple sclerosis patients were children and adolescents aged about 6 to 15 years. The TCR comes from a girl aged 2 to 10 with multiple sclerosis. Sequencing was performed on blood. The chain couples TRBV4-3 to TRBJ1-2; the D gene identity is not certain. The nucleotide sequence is TGCGCCAGCAGCCAAGATCTTTCCAGGTTGAATGGCTACACCTTC. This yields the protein CASSQDLSRLNGYTF.